These 3 T cell receptor beta chains were all obtained from the same sample, sequenced in a study of cytomegalovirus exposure and HLA in healthy donors. Primers: 60 Vbeta forward and 13 Jbeta reverse. Only in-frame clones appear in the TCRdb table, and some are missing; sequencing was by immunoSEQ multiplex PCR. The table records more than 150,000 clones, 65% to 90% of them present only once. Sample: PBMCs. The receptors were sampled from a girl aged 2 to 9 in good health and CMV-seropositive.

This rearrangement joins TRBV5-5 to TRBJ2-7, with 9 bases matching TRBD1. V shed 4 bases, J shed 2 bases, and the junction held 10 bases outside the gene matches. The CDR3 has 16 amino acids. Per germline, CDR1 SGHKS and CDR2 YYEKEE (reference sequence). CDR3 nucleotide sequence: TGTGCCAGCAGCCCGACCCCGGGACAGGGACCCTACGAGCAGTACTTC. It encodes CASSPTPGQGPYEQYF. The full variable domain, rest sourced from reference TRBV5-5 and TRBJ2-7, is DAGVTQSPTHLIKTRGQQVTLRCSPISGHKSVSWYQQVLGQGPQFIFQYYEKEERGRGNFPDRFSARQFPNYSSELNVNALLLGDSALYLCASSPTPGQGPYEQYFGPGTRLTVT.

J is TRBJ2-3 and V is TRBV6-1, with 8 bases that match TRBD1. This CDR3 region has 14 residues. Losses at the gene ends were 5 bases for V and 1 base for J; bases not matched to a gene: 2. Germline loops: CDR1 MNHNS, CDR2 SASEGT. CDR3 loop: CASSRRGRTDTQYF. The CDR3 bases are TGTGCCAGCAGTCGCAGGGGGCGCACAGATACGCAGTATTTT.

The gene calls are TRBV7-9 and TRBJ2-5; 15 bases line up with TRBD2. The V segment lost 6 bases and the J segment 1 base; nucleotides outside the gene matches: 6. Germline V gene data show CDR1 as SEHNR and CDR2 as FQNEAQ (reference sequence). The CDR3 extends over 17 amino acids. In DNA, the CDR3 is TGTGCCAGCAGTTCCGGGACTAGCGGGAGGTCCCAAGAGACCCAGTACTTC. Translated, it gives CASSSGTSGRSQETQYF.